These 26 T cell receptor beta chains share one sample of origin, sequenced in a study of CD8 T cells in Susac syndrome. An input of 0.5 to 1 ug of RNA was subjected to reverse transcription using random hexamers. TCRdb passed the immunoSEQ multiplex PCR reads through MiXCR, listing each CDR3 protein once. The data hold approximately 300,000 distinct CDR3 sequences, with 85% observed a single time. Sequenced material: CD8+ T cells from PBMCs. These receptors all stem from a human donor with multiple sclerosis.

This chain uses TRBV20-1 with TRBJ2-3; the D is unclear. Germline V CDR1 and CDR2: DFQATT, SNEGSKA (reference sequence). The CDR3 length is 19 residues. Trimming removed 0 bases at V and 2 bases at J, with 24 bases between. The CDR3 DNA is TGCAGTGCTAGAGATCTACCCCTCCCACACATGGATGACACAGATACGCAGTATTTT. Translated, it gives CSARDLPLPHMDDTDTQYF.

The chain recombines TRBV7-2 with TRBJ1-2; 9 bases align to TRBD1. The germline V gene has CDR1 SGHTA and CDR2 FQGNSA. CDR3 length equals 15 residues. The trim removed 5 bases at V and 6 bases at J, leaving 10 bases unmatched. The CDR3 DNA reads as TGTGCCAGCAGCGCGAGCCGGGGACAGGGTAATGGCTACACCTTC. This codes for CASSASRGQGNGYTF.

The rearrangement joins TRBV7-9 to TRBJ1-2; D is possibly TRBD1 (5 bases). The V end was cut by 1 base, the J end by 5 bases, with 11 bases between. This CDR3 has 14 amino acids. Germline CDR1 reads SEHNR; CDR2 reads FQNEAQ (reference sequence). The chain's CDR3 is CASSLDSTGYGYTF. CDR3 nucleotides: TGTGCCAGCAGCTTAGATAGCACAGGTTATGGCTACACCTTC. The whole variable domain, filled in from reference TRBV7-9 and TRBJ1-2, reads DTGVSQNPRHKITKRGQNVTFRCDPISEHNRLYWYRQTLGQGPEFLTYFQNEAQLEKSRLLSDRFSAERPKGSFSTLEIQRTEQGDSAMYLCASSLDSTGYGYTFGSGTRLTVV.

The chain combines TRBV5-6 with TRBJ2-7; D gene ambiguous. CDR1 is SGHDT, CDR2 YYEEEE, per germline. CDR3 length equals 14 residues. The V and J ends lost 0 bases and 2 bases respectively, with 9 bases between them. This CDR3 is CASSLDGRPYEQYF. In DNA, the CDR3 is TGTGCCAGCAGCTTGGACGGCAGACCCTACGAGCAGTACTTC.

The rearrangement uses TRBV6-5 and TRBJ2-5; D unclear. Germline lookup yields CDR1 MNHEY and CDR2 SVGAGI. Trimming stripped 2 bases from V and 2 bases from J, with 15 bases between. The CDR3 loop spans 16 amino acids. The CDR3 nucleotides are TGTGCCAGCAGTTACGGTCAAGGAACCGTACAAGAGACCCAGTACTTC. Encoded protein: CASSYGQGTVQETQYF.

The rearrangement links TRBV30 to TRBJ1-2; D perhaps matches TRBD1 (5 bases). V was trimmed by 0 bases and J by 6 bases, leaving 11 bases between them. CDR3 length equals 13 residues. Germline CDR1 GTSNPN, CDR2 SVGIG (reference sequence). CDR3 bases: TGTGCCTGGAGTGTACTGGGCAGGGATGGCTACACCTTC. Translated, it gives CAWSVLGRDGYTF. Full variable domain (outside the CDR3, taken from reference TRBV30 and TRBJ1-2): SQTIHQWPATLVQPVGSPLSLECTVEGTSNPNLYWYRQAAGRGLQLLFYSVGIGQISSEVPQNLSASRPQDRQFILSSKKLLLSDSGFYLCAWSVLGRDGYTFGSGTRLTVV.

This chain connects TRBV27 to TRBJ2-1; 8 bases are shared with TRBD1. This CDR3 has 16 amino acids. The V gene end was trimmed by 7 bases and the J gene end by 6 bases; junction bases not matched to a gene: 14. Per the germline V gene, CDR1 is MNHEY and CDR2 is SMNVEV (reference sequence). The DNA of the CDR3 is TGTGCCAGCAAACAATGGACAGGGATCCTAGCCAATGAGCAGTTCTTC. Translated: CASKQWTGILANEQFF.

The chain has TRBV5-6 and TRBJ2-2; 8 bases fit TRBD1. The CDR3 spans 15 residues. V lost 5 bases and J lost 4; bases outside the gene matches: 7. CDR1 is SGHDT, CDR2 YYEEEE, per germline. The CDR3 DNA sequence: TGTGCCAGCAGTTTCGACAGGGGAGGCACCGGGGAGCTGTTTTTT. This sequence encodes CASSFDRGGTGELFF.

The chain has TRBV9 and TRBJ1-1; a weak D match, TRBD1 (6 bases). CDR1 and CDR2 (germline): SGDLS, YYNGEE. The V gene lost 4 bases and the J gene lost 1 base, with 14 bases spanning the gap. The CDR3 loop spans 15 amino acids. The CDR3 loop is CASSPVPGQNTEAFF. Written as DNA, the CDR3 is TGTGCCAGCAGCCCGGTCCCGGGACAGAACACTGAAGCTTTCTTT.

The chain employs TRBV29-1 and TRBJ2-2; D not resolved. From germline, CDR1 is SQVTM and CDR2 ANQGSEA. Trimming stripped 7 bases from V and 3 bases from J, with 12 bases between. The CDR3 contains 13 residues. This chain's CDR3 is CSAAEAYTGELFF. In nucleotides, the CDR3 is TGCAGCGCCGCCGAAGCGTACACCGGGGAGCTGTTTTTT.

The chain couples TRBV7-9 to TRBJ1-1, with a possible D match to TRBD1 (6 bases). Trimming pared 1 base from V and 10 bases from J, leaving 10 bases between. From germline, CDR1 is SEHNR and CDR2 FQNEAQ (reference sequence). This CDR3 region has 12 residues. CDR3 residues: CASSLELQGAFF. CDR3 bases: TGTGCCAGCAGCTTAGAACTACAGGGAGCTTTCTTT. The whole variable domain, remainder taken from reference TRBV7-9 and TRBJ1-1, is DTGVSQNPRHKITKRGQNVTFRCDPISEHNRLYWYRQTLGQGPEFLTYFQNEAQLEKSRLLSDRFSAERPKGSFSTLEIQRTEQGDSAMYLCASSLELQGAFFGQGTRLTVV.

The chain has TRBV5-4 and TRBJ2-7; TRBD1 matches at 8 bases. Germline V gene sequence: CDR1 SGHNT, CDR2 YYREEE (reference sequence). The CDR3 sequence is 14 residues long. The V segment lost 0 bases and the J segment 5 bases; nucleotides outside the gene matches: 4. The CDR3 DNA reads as TGTGCCAGCAGCTTGGCAGGGGGCCAGAACGAGCAGTACTTC. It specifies CASSLAGGQNEQYF.

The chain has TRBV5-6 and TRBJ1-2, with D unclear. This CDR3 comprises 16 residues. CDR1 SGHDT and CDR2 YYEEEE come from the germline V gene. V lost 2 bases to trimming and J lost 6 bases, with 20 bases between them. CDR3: CASSLTTPILGHGYTF. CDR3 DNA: TGTGCCAGCAGCTTAACAACTCCCATCCTAGGTCATGGCTACACCTTC.

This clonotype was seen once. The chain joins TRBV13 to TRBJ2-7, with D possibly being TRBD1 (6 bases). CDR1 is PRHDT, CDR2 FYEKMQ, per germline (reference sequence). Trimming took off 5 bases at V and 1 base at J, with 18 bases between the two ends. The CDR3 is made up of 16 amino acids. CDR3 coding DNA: TGTGCCAGCAGCGGGGGCCCCGAAAAACCTTCCTACGAGCAGTACTTC. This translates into CASSGGPEKPSYEQYF.

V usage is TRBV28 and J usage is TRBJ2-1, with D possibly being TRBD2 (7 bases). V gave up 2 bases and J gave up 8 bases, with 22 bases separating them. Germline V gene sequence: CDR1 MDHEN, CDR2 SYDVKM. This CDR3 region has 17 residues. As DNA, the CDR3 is TGTGCCAGCAGTTTAGAGACGGGGGGCCTCAAGACGGATGAGCAGTTCTTC. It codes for CASSLETGGLKTDEQFF.

In DNA form, the CDR3 reads TGTGCCAGCAGTTTCCCAGTTTGGTCTGAAGCTTTCTTT. This encodes CASSFPVWSEAFF. This chain uses TRBV6-2 or TRBV6-3 with TRBJ1-1; D uncertain. Germline V gene lookup returns CDR1 MNHEY and CDR2 SVGEGT. The V end lost 4 bases, the J end lost 6 bases, and 12 bases lay between the germline ends. The CDR3 consists of 13 residues.

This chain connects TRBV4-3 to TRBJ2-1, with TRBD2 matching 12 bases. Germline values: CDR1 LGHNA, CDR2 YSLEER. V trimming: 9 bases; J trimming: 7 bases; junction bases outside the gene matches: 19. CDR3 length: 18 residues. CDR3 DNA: TGCGCCAGTCAACACCTGGCTAGCGGGAGGGCCGATGTAAATGAGCAGTTCTTC. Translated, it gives CASQHLASGRADVNEQFF.

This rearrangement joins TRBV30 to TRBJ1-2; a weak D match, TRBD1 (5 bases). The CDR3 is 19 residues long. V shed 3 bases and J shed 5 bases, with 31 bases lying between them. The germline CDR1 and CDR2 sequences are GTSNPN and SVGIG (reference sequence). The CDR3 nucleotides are TGTGCCTGGAGCGGTGGGGGGGTCCTGGGCCCCAGAGGATGGTATGGCTACACCTTC. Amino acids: CAWSGGGVLGPRGWYGYTF.

CDR3 amino acids: CASSSPAPRIDTQYF. The CDR3 nucleotides are TGTGCCAGCAGCTCTCCCGCCCCTAGGATAGATACGCAGTATTTT. The gene calls are TRBV7-9 and TRBJ2-3, with D unclear. CDR3 length: 15 residues. The germline V gene has CDR1 SEHNR and CDR2 FQNEAQ (reference sequence). Trimming left V 4 bases short and J 5 bases short, with 16 bases between.

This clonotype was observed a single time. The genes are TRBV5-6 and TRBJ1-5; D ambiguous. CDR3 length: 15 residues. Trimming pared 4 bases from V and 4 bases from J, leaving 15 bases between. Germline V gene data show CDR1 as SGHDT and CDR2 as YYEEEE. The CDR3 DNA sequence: TGTGCCAGCAGCGGAACAGAGTCCCTGAATCAGCCCCAGCATTTT. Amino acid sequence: CASSGTESLNQPQHF.

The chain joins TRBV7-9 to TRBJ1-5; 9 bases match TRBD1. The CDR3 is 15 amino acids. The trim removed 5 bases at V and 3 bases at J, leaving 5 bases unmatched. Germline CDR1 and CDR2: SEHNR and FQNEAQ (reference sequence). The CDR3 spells CASSPTGGANQPQHF. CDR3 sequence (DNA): TGTGCCAGCAGCCCGACAGGGGGTGCCAATCAGCCCCAGCATTTT.

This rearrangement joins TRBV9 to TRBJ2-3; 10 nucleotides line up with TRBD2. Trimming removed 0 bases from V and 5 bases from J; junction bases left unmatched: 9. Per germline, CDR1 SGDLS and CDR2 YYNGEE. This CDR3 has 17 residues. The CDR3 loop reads CASSVVGSGGELDTQYF. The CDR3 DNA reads TGTGCCAGCAGCGTAGTTGGGAGCGGGGGGGAGCTAGATACGCAGTATTTT. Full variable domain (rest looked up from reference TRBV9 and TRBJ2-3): DSGVTQTPKHLITATGQRVTLRCSPRSGDLSVYWYQQSLDQGLQFLIQYYNGEERAKGNILERFSAQQFPDLHSELNLSSLELGDSALYFCASSVVGSGGELDTQYFGPGTRLTVL.

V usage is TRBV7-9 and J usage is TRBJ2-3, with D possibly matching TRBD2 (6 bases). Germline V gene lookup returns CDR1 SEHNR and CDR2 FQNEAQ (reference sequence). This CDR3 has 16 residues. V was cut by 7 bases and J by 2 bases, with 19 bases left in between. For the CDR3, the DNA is TGTGCCAGCACCGGACCCCGGGACTTTATCACAGATACGCAGTATTTT. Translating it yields CASTGPRDFITDTQYF.

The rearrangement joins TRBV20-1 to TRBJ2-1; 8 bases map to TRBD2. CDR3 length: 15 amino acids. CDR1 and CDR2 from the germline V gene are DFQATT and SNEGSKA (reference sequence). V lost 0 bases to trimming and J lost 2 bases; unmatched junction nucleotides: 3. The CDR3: CSARDRSGAYNEQFF. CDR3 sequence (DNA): TGCAGTGCTAGAGATCGTAGCGGGGCCTACAATGAGCAGTTCTTC.

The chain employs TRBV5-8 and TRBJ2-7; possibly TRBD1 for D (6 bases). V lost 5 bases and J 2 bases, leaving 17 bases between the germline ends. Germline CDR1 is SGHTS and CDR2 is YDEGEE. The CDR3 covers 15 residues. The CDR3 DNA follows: TGTGCCAGCAGAACAGGGACATGGCGCACCTACGAGCAGTACTTC. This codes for CASRTGTWRTYEQYF.

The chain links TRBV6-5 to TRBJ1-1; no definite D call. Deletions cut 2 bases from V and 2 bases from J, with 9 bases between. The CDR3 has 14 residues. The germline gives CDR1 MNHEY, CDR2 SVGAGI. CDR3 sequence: CASSYLQNNTEAFF. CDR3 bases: TGTGCCAGCAGTTACCTCCAGAACAACACTGAAGCTTTCTTT.